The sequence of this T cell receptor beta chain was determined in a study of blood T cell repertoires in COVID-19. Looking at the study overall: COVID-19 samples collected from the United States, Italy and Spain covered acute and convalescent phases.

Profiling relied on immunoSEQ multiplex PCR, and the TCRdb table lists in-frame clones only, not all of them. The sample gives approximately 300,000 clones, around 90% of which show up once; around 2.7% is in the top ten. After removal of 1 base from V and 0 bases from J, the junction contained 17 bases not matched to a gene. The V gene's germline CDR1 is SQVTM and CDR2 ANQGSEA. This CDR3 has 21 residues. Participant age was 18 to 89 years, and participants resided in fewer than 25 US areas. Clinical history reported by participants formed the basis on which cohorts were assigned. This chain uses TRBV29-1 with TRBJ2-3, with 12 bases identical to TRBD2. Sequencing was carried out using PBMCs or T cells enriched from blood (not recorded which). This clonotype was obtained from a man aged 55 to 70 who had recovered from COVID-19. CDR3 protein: CSVEGTSGLAGRTGSTDTQYF. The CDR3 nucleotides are TGCAGCGTTGAAGGGACCTCCGGACTAGCGGGACGCACCGGTAGCACAGATACGCAGTATTTT.